Listed here are 30 T cell receptor beta chains from one sample, sequenced in a study of blood T cell repertoires in COVID-19. Some clones are missing from TCRdb's copy, which holds only in-frame ones; the method was immunoSEQ multiplex PCR. The sample includes about 320,000 clones, around nine tenths of them seen just once. Input material: PBMCs or T cells enriched from blood (not recorded which). Every receptor here comes from a man in his sixties who had recovered from COVID-19.

V usage is TRBV6-1 and J usage is TRBJ1-6; TRBD1 matches 7 bases. The CDR3 length is 17 residues. Germline V CDR1 and CDR2: MNHNS, SASEGT. Unmatched junction bases numbered 10, after V lost 1 base and J lost 7 bases. The CDR3 nucleotides read TGTGCCAGCAGTGAAGGCCGGGACAGCGTGTCGAATTCACCCCTCCACTTT. Its translation is CASSEGRDSVSNSPLHF.

V and J are TRBV5-5 and TRBJ2-1; D is unresolved. Trimming removed 4 bases from V and 2 bases from J, with 16 bases in between. Looked up from germline, CDR1 is SGHKS and CDR2 is YYEKEE (reference sequence). The CDR3 covers 16 residues. The CDR3 nucleotides are TGTGCCAGCAGCCCCGCGCGGTCTGGCCCCTACAATGAGCAGTTCTTC. Its translation is CASSPARSGPYNEQFF. The full variable domain, with the rest looked up from reference TRBV5-5 and TRBJ2-1, is DAGVTQSPTHLIKTRGQQVTLRCSPISGHKSVSWYQQVLGQGPQFIFQYYEKEERGRGNFPDRFSARQFPNYSSELNVNALLLGDSALYLCASSPARSGPYNEQFFGPGTRLTVL.

The rearrangement uses TRBV28 and TRBJ1-3; 8 nucleotides match TRBD1. CDR1 and CDR2 from the germline V gene are MDHEN and SYDVKM. The trim removed 3 bases at V and 0 bases at J, leaving 4 bases unmatched. This CDR3 comprises 16 residues. In DNA form, the CDR3 reads TGTGCCAGCAGTTTTTCCAGGGGGCACTCTGGAAACACCATATATTTT. This gives the protein CASSFSRGHSGNTIYF.

The chain joins TRBV20-1 to TRBJ2-5; the D is unclear. CDR1 and CDR2 (germline): DFQATT, SNEGSKA (reference sequence). The CDR3 length is 11 residues. Trimming cost V 6 bases and J 5 bases, with 10 bases left between them. The CDR3 DNA reads as TGCAGTGCCCGAGAGTCGGAGACCCAGTACTTC. Translating it yields CSARESETQYF.

This clone appeared once. The chain carries TRBV28 and TRBJ2-1; 12 nucleotides align to TRBD2. The V gene end was trimmed by 2 bases and the J gene end by 7 bases; junction bases not matched to a gene: 6. The length of the CDR3 is 16 residues. Germline CDR1 is MDHEN and CDR2 is SYDVKM. The CDR3 loop reads CASSLPLGLAGNEQFF. The CDR3 DNA sequence: TGTGCCAGCAGTTTACCCCTCGGACTAGCGGGGAATGAGCAGTTCTTC.

The chain joins TRBV10-3 to TRBJ2-3; 8 positions match TRBD2. V lost 5 bases to trimming and J lost 3 bases; unmatched junction nucleotides: 13. This CDR3 spans 17 amino acids. Per the germline V gene, CDR1 is ENHRY and CDR2 is SYGVKD. CDR3 loop: CAISLLLAGGGTDTQYF. CDR3 coding DNA: TGTGCCATCAGTCTCCTACTCGCGGGAGGAGGAACAGATACGCAGTATTTT.

As to this clone: In the same sample, other DNA sequences code for this CDR3. The J gene is TRBJ2-5, the V gene TRBV18; D is uncertain. CDR3 length: 12 residues. The V end lost 3 bases, the J end lost 1 base, and 3 bases lay between the germline ends. Germline CDR1 and CDR2: KGHSH and LQKENI. In DNA, the CDR3 is TGTGCCAGCTCACCCTCCCAAGAGACCCAGTACTTC. Protein: CASSPSQETQYF.

The rearrangement joins TRBV5-1 to TRBJ2-5; no definite D call. Germline loops: CDR1 SGHRS, CDR2 YFSETQ. The V end was cut by 7 bases, the J end by 4 bases, with 17 bases between. The CDR3 length is 14 residues. The DNA of the CDR3 is TGCGCCAGCGCCAACCCTCCTGTGGCAGAGACCCAGTACTTC. It specifies CASANPPVAETQYF.

CDR3 residues: CASSQDGGNSPLHF. CDR3 DNA: TGCGCCAGCAGCCAAGATGGAGGGAATTCACCCCTCCACTTT. This chain connects TRBV4-1 to TRBJ1-6; the D is unclear. This CDR3 contains 14 residues. Trimming took 0 bases from V and 7 from J, leaving 7 bases between them. Germline V gene data show CDR1 as MGHRA and CDR2 as YSYEKL.

This rearrangement joins TRBV27 to TRBJ2-5, with TRBD2 as a possible D gene (6 bases). The CDR3 totals 14 residues. Germline CDR1 MNHEY, CDR2 SMNVEV (reference sequence). Trimming pared 4 bases from V and 1 base from J, leaving 10 bases between. CDR3 DNA sequence: TGTGCCAGCAGTTCCCTCGGGAGCCAAGAGACCCAGTACTTC. Residues: CASSSLGSQETQYF.

The V call is TRBV19, the J call TRBJ2-1; TRBD2 agrees at 7 bases. The germline V gene encodes CDR1 LNHDA and CDR2 SQIVND (reference sequence). V lost 4 bases, J lost 6 bases, and 12 bases stayed unmatched. CDR3 length: 16 amino acids. CDR3 amino acids: CASSTFRGRAGNEQFF. CDR3 in DNA: TGTGCCAGTAGTACGTTTAGAGGGAGGGCCGGCAATGAGCAGTTCTTC.

The chain links TRBV27 to TRBJ2-3; no clear D. V gave up 5 bases and J gave up 3 bases, with 12 bases separating them. CDR1 and CDR2 (germline): MNHEY, SMNVEV (reference sequence). This CDR3 region has 14 residues. The CDR3 here is CASSPPHSTDTQYF. In DNA, the CDR3 is TGTGCCAGCAGTCCTCCCCACTCAACAGATACGCAGTATTTT.

CDR3 in DNA: TGTGCCAGCAGCTCCTTCTTAGCGGGGGTTCTATACGAGCAGTACTTC. Translating it yields CASSSFLAGVLYEQYF. The chain has TRBV11-2 and TRBJ2-7; 9 bases map to TRBD2. This CDR3 region has 16 residues. Per germline, CDR1 SGHAT and CDR2 FQNNGV. The junction had 11 bases not matched to a gene; V was cut back by 4 bases and J by 4 bases. The complete variable domain, with remaining parts taken from reference TRBV11-2 and TRBJ2-7, reads EAGVAQSPRYKIIEKRQSVAFWCNPISGHATLYWYQQILGQGPKLLIQFQNNGVVDDSQLPKDRFSAERLKGVDSTLKIQPAKLEDSAVYLCASSSFLAGVLYEQYFGPGTRLTVT.

This sequence joins TRBV28 and TRBJ2-1; TRBD2 matches 11 bases. The V and J ends lost 7 bases and 8 bases, in that order; junction bases with no gene match: 10. This CDR3 region has 15 residues. Germline V gene sequence: CDR1 MDHEN, CDR2 SYDVKM. CDR3 sequence: CASTPTGLAGDEQFF. CDR3 nucleotide sequence: TGTGCCAGCACCCCCACCGGACTAGCGGGCGATGAGCAGTTCTTC.

This clone was seen once. The chain employs TRBV19 and TRBJ1-5, with a tentative D call TRBD1 (5 bases). The germline gives CDR1 LNHDA, CDR2 SQIVND (reference sequence). This CDR3 has 14 amino acids. The germline V and J ends were trimmed by 4 bases and 3 bases, with 10 bases remaining between them. This CDR3 is CASSNRPYNQPQHF. For the CDR3, the DNA is TGTGCCAGTAGTAACAGGCCTTACAATCAGCCCCAGCATTTT.

The chain uses TRBV7-3 and TRBJ2-6; D perhaps matches TRBD2 (5 bases). In germline, CDR1 is SGHTA, CDR2 FQGTGA. With 1 base removed from V and 1 base from J, the gap between germline ends came to 14 bases. This CDR3 is built from 18 residues. CDR3 nucleotides: TGTGCCAGCAGCTTAAGAGGGAGCCCTTCTTCTGGGGCCAACGTCCTGACTTTC. This encodes CASSLRGSPSSGANVLTF.

The chain joins TRBV2 to TRBJ1-5, with D unresolved. CDR3 length equals 14 residues. V was cut by 5 bases and J by 1 base, with 9 bases left in between. Looked up from germline, CDR1 is SNHLY and CDR2 is FYNNEI. For the CDR3, the DNA is TGTGCCAGCAGTACCCAGTCAAGCAATCAGCCCCAGCATTTT. Its translation: CASSTQSSNQPQHF. Variable domain in full (rest from reference TRBV2 and TRBJ1-5): EPEVTQTPSHQVTQMGQEVILRCVPISNHLYFYWYRQILGQKVEFLVSFYNNEISEKSEIFDDQFSVERPDGSNFTLKIRSTKLEDSAMYFCASSTQSSNQPQHFGDGTRLSIL.

The CDR3 loop is CASSVVSGIYNEQFF. The CDR3 nucleotides are TGTGCCAGCAGCGTAGTTAGCGGGATATACAATGAGCAGTTCTTC. This chain links TRBV9 with TRBJ2-1; TRBD2 matches 8 bases. CDR3 length equals 15 residues. CDR1 SGDLS and CDR2 YYNGEE come from the germline V gene. The V and J ends lost 0 bases and 4 bases, in that order; junction bases with no gene match: 3.

V and J are TRBV18 and TRBJ2-1; 7 bases map to TRBD1. CDR1 and CDR2 (germline): KGHSH, LQKENI. The CDR3 extends over 14 amino acids. J lost 9 bases, V lost 3 bases, and 8 bases had no gene match. The CDR3 loop reads CASSPTDRDAEQFF. Here the CDR3 DNA reads TGTGCCAGCTCACCTACCGACAGGGACGCTGAGCAGTTCTTC. Full variable domain (remainder filled in from reference TRBV18 and TRBJ2-1): NAGVMQNPRHLVRRRGQEARLRCSPMKGHSHVYWYRQLPEEGLKFMVYLQKENIIDESGMPKERFSAEFPKEGPSILRIQQVVRGDSAAYFCASSPTDRDAEQFFGPGTRLTVL.

The V call is TRBV6-5, the J call TRBJ1-2, with 7 bases matching TRBD1. Per the germline V gene, CDR1 is MNHEY and CDR2 is SVGAGI. The CDR3 contains 13 residues. The trim removed 5 bases at V and 6 bases at J, leaving 6 bases unmatched. CDR3 residues: CASSHRDRDGYTF. Written as DNA, the CDR3 is TGTGCCAGCAGTCACCGGGACAGAGATGGCTACACCTTC.

Only a few counts were recorded for this clone. V is TRBV9 and J is TRBJ2-2, with 11 bases aligning to TRBD2. Trimming at V came to 3 bases and at J to 0 bases, leaving 4 bases not matched to a gene. The CDR3 contains 17 residues. Germline loops: CDR1 SGDLS, CDR2 YYNGEE. CDR3 in amino acids: CASSASSGRPNTGELFF. The CDR3 coding sequence is TGTGCCAGCAGCGCCTCTAGCGGGAGGCCGAACACCGGGGAGCTGTTTTTT. Using reference TRBV9 and TRBJ2-2 for the parts outside the CDR3, the full variable domain is DSGVTQTPKHLITATGQRVTLRCSPRSGDLSVYWYQQSLDQGLQFLIQYYNGEERAKGNILERFSAQQFPDLHSELNLSSLELGDSALYFCASSASSGRPNTGELFFGEGSRLTVL.

This rearrangement joins TRBV29-1 to TRBJ2-7; no definite D call. The CDR3 covers 10 residues. Germline V gives CDR1 SQVTM, CDR2 ANQGSEA. Trimming stripped 5 bases from V and 3 bases from J, with 5 bases between. CDR3 bases: TGCAGCGTTACAGACTACGAGCAGTACTTC. It translates to CSVTDYEQYF.

The CDR3 protein is CASRTTGGAIGYTF. The CDR3 nucleotides read TGTGCCAGCAGGACCACAGGGGGCGCGATTGGCTACACCTTC. The chain combines TRBV28 with TRBJ1-2, with TRBD1 matching 9 bases. Unmatched junction bases numbered 9, after V lost 6 bases and J lost 7 bases. The V gene's germline CDR1 is MDHEN and CDR2 SYDVKM. This CDR3 spans 14 amino acids.

This chain joins TRBV7-3 and TRBJ2-1, with 10 bases matching TRBD2. Trimming at V came to 5 bases and at J to 6 bases, leaving 7 bases not matched to a gene. The CDR3 consists of 15 residues. Germline V gene lookup returns CDR1 SGHTA and CDR2 FQGTGA. CDR3 residues: CASSMLAGGRNEQFF. As DNA, the CDR3 is TGTGCCAGCAGCATGTTAGCGGGAGGTCGCAATGAGCAGTTCTTC.

This rearrangement joins TRBV2 to TRBJ2-7, with D maybe TRBD1 (5 bases). The CDR3 length is 15 residues. V lost 2 bases to trimming and J lost 4 bases, with 15 bases between them. From germline, CDR1 is SNHLY and CDR2 FYNNEI. The CDR3 DNA reads as TGTGCCAGCAGTGAAAGGGGTAGAAGTCCGTACGAGCAGTACTTC. The encoded protein is CASSERGRSPYEQYF.

J is TRBJ2-7 and V is TRBV10-3; no clear D gene. The V and J ends lost 6 bases and 1 base respectively, with 7 bases between them. The germline V gene has CDR1 ENHRY and CDR2 SYGVKD. The CDR3 runs to 12 residues. CDR3 DNA: TGTGCCATCAGCCCCGTGTCCTACGAGCAGTACTTC. Its protein is CAISPVSYEQYF.

The V gene is TRBV5-1, the J gene TRBJ1-5; 8 nucleotides match TRBD1. With V trimmed by 0 bases and J by 7 bases, 6 bases remained unmatched. Germline CDR1 and CDR2: SGHRS and YFSETQ. CDR3 length: 15 residues. CDR3 amino acids: CASSLDGRGHQPQHF. In DNA form, the CDR3 reads TGCGCCAGCAGCTTGGATGGCAGGGGGCACCAGCCCCAGCATTTT. Drawing the rest from reference TRBV5-1 and TRBJ1-5, the complete variable domain is KAGVTQTPRYLIKTRGQQVTLSCSPISGHRSVSWYQQTPGQGLQFLFEYFSETQRNKGNFPGRFSGRQFSNSRSEMNVSTLELGDSALYLCASSLDGRGHQPQHFGDGTRLSIL.

This clone has a single count. V usage is TRBV6-5 and J usage is TRBJ1-2, with 7 bases identical to TRBD1. CDR1 MNHEY and CDR2 SVGAGI come from the germline V gene. This CDR3 is built from 15 residues. Trimming removed 2 bases from V and 3 bases from J; junction bases left unmatched: 6. CDR3 sequence reads: CASSYQGGKHYGYTF. The CDR3 nucleotides are TGTGCCAGCAGTTACCAGGGGGGCAAACACTATGGCTACACCTTC.

This clone turned up a few times. J is TRBJ1-1 and V is TRBV6-5; no clear D gene. V was trimmed by 2 bases and J by 1 base, leaving 11 bases between them. The CDR3 runs to 15 residues. Germline V gives CDR1 MNHEY, CDR2 SVGAGI. CDR3 sequence: CASSYHGRPNTEAFF. In DNA, the CDR3 is TGTGCCAGCAGTTACCATGGGAGGCCGAACACTGAAGCTTTCTTT.

The CDR3 nucleotides are TGTGCCAGCAGCCGAACAGGGGAAGGAGTAGATACTGAAGCTTTCTTT. Its protein product is CASSRTGEGVDTEAFF. The chain links TRBV6-2 or TRBV6-3 to TRBJ1-1, with 7 bases identical to TRBD1. Germline loops: CDR1 MNHEY, CDR2 SVGEGT. The J segment lost 5 bases and the V segment lost 6 bases, leaving 15 bases of the junction unmatched. This CDR3 spans 16 amino acids.